This T cell receptor beta chain was documented in a study of beta chain features in type 1 diabetes. The CDR3 has 14 amino acids. Germline V lookup: CDR1 SGHRS, CDR2 YFSETQ. Trimming removed 0 bases from V and 6 bases from J, with 12 bases in between. Every isolated RNA sample was fully reverse transcribed, so sequencing captured expressed TCRB transcripts. The protocol was immunoSEQ multiplex PCR, while the TCRdb copy is restricted to in-frame clones and leaves out a portion. This table holds 200,000 to 250,000 clones, roughly 15% found once. Around 100 mL of blood, on average, came from one heparinised draw per donor. The authors sorted CD4+ naive, central memory, regulatory and stem cell-like memory cells via CD45RO/CCR7/CD25/CD127/CD95/CD27.

This rearrangement joins TRBV5-1 to TRBJ1-1; tentative D call: TRBD1 (5 bases). Specimen: naive CD4+ T cells from blood. This sequence originates from a woman between 35 and 50 years old in good health. The CDR3 loop reads CASSLDPGIAEAFF. The DNA for the CDR3 is TGCGCCAGCAGCTTGGATCCAGGGATAGCTGAAGCTTTCTTT.